A selection of T cell receptor beta chains follows, all from one sample in a study of CD8+CD57+ T cells in acquired aplastic anemia. Via MiXCR, TCRdb re-called the reads, giving one row per CDR3 protein. The sample includes 450,000 to 600,000 distinct CDR3 sequences, approximately 33% of them seen just once. The sequenced sample was sorted CD4+, CD8+, or CD8+CD57+ T cells (not recorded which) from PBMCs. These receptors were obtained from a human donor with aplastic anemia. Both conserved end residues are part of each CDR3. The D gene is left open where the match is weak. The size entry is marked missing in some rows and otherwise reads once, few, many or a size class.

length | J | D | size | V | DNA | CDR3
16 | TRBJ2-2 | TRBD2 | few | TRBV10-1 | TGCGCCAGCAGTGAGTCTGGGAGGGCCGTCACCGGGGAGCTGTTTTTT | CASSESGRAVTGELFF
16 | TRBJ1-1 | TRBD1 | few | TRBV14 | TGTGCCAGCAGCTCCCTGGACAGGCCGGTGTACACTGAAGCTTTCTTT | CASSSLDRPVYTEAFF
14 | TRBJ1-1 | TRBD1 | many | TRBV2 | TGTGCCAGCAGTGAATGGCGTCAGGGGGCTGAAGCTTTCTTT | CASSEWRQGAEAFF
13 | TRBJ1-2 | - | many | TRBV20-1 | TGCAGTGCTAGAGATGCGGGGAGGGATGGCTACACCTTC | CSARDAGRDGYTF
13 | TRBJ2-1 | - | many | TRBV24-1 | TGTGCCACCAGTGATTTGAGGGACTCAGAGCAGTTCTTC | CATSDLRDSEQFF
11 | TRBJ2-5 | TRBD2 | - | TRBV10-3 | TGTGCCAGCGGGAGGCTAGAGACCCAGTACTTC | CASGRLETQYF
15 | TRBJ2-7 | - | - | TRBV19 | TGTGCCAGTAGCGCGGGCGGTAAGTTGACCTACGAGCAGTACTTC | CASSAGGKLTYEQYF
14 | TRBJ2-1 | - | - | TRBV6-2/TRBV6-3 | TGTGCCAGCAGTTACCTTGGGTCCTACAATGAGCAGTTCTTC | CASSYLGSYNEQFF
14 | TRBJ2-3 | - | - | TRBV25-1 | TGTGCCAGCAGTGAATTGGGGGGCGTGGATACGCAGTATTTT | CASSELGGVDTQYF
16 | TRBJ2-2 | - | - | TRBV6-5 | TGTGCCAGCAGTTACTCTAGGACAGTGTTAGCCGGGGAGCTGTTTTTT | CASSYSRTVLAGELFF
14 | TRBJ1-2 | TRBD1 | many | TRBV6-1 | TGTGCCAGCAGCGGGACAGGGGCGTACTATGGCTACACCTTC | CASSGTGAYYGYTF
15 | TRBJ1-2 | TRBD1 | many | TRBV20-1 | TGCAGTGCTTCTAAAGGACAGGGCAATAACTATGGCTACACCTTC | CSASKGQGNNYGYTF
14 | TRBJ1-5 | TRBD1 | - | TRBV6-1 | TGTGCCAGCAGGCCGACAGGGGACTCTCAGCCCCAGCATTTT | CASRPTGDSQPQHF
16 | TRBJ2-2 | TRBD2 | few | TRBV7-8 | TGTGCCAGCAGCTCGACTAGCGGGAGGAACACCGGGGAGCTGTTTTTT | CASSSTSGRNTGELFF
15 | TRBJ2-2 | TRBD2 | few | TRBV19 | TGTGCCAGTAGTGTCCTAGCGGCCAACACCGGGGAGCTGTTTTTT | CASSVLAANTGELFF
12 | TRBJ2-7 | - | once | TRBV2 | TGTGCCAGCAGAATACCCTCCCCCGAGCAGTACTTC | CASRIPSPEQYF
16 | TRBJ2-2 | TRBD2 | - | TRBV20-1 | TGCAGTGCCCCGAGACTAGCGGGGGGGCTAAGCGGGGAGCTGTTTTTT | CSAPRLAGGLSGELFF
12 | TRBJ2-7 | - | few | TRBV10-3 | TGTGCCAGCAGTTCGACAACCCACGAGCAGTACTTC | CASSSTTHEQYF
14 | TRBJ1-1 | TRBD1 | - | TRBV7-6 | TGTGCCAGCAGTCAGCTCTCAGGGGGCACTGAAGCTTTCTTT | CASSQLSGGTEAFF
14 | TRBJ1-2 | - | - | TRBV30 | TGTGCCTGGAGGGAAACAGGGTTTGGGAAAGGCTACACCTTC | CAWRETGFGKGYTF
13 | TRBJ2-5 | - | many | TRBV7-9 | TGTGCCAGCAGCTTAGCTAGCCAAGAGACCCAGTACTTC | CASSLASQETQYF
13 | TRBJ1-2 | - | many | TRBV25-1 | TGTGCCAGCAGCACAGAGGGAAGCTATGGCTACACCTTC | CASSTEGSYGYTF
16 | TRBJ1-2 | - | - | TRBV4-3 | TGCGCCAGCAGCCAAGAAATAGCAGGGGCCAGCTATGGCTACACCTTC | CASSQEIAGASYGYTF
17 | TRBJ2-5 | TRBD2 | few | TRBV5-1 | TGCGCCAGCAGCTTCCAAGGGACTAGCGGGGGAGGGGAGACCCAGTACTTC | CASSFQGTSGGGETQYF
12 | TRBJ1-2 | - | many | TRBV20-1 | TGCAGTGCTAGGACCGCCGACCCACGTAACACCTTC | CSARTADPRNTF
18 | TRBJ2-3 | - | - | TRBV19 | TGTGCCAGTAGTATTCTGCCCCATTTGGGGGACGCCTCAGATACGCAGTATTTT | CASSILPHLGDASDTQYF